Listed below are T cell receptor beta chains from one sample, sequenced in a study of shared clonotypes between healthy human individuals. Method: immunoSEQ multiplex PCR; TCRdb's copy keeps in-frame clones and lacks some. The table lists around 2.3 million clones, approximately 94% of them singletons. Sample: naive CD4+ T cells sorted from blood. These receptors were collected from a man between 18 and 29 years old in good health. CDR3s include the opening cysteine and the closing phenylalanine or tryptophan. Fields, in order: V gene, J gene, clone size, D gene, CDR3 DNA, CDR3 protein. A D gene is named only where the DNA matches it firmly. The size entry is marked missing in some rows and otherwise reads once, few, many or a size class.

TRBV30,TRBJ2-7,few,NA,TGTGCCTGGAGAGACGACATTTCCTACGAGCAGTACTTC,CAWRDDISYEQYF
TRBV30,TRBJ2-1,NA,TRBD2,TGTGCCTGGAGTGTAACCCGGACTAGCGGGAGGGTCTCCCACTACAATGAGCAGTTCTTC,CAWSVTRTSGRVSHYNEQFF
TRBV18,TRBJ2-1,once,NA,TGTGCCAGCTCACCGACCCTCGGCGGGGATAAAGGCCCTTACAATGAGCAGTTCTTC,CASSPTLGGDKGPYNEQFF
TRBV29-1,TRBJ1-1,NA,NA,TGCAGCTTTGGCAACACTGAAGCTTTCTTT,CSFGNTEAFF
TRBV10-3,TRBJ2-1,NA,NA,TGTGCCACCTTTAATGGGGGCCCATCCAATGAGCAGTTCTTC,CATFNGGPSNEQFF
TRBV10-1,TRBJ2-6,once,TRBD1,TGCGCCAGCAGTATACAGGGGTCTGGGGCCAACGTCCTGACTTTC,CASSIQGSGANVLTF
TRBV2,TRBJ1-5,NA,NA,TGTGCCAGCAGTGTAGGGGATACAAGCAATCAGCCCCAGCATTTT,CASSVGDTSNQPQHF
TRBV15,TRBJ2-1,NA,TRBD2,TGTGCCACCAGCAAAGGACTAGCGGGCCACAATGAGCAGTTCTTC,CATSKGLAGHNEQFF
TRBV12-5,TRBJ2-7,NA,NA,TGTGCTAGTGGTCTGGGATTCTCCTACGAGCAGTACTTC,CASGLGFSYEQYF
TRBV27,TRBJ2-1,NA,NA,TGTGCCAGCCGCCGCGGCCCTTACAATGAGCAGTTCTTC,CASRRGPYNEQFF
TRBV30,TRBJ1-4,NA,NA,TGTGCCTGGAGCGTCGGAGTCCTTAATGAAAAACTGTTTTTT,CAWSVGVLNEKLFF
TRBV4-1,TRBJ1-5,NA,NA,TGCGCCAGCAGCCCGTCCGGGACACGAGATCAGCCCCAGCATTTT,CASSPSGTRDQPQHF
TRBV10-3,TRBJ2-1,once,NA,TGTGCCATCAGTGAGGGACAGCAGTCGTCCTACAATGAGCAGTTCTTC,CAISEGQQSSYNEQFF
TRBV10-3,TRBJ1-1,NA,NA,TGTGCCATCAGTGAGTCAAACAGCCCCACTGAAGCTTTCTTT,CAISESNSPTEAFF
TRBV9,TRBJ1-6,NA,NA,TGTGCCAGCAGCGCTCCACAGGGCTCCTATAATTCACCCCTCCACTTT,CASSAPQGSYNSPLHF
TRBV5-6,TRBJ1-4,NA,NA,TGTGCCAGCAGCTTGGTCCAGAGTGCAACTAATGAAAAACTGTTTTTT,CASSLVQSATNEKLFF
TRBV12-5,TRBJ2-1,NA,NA,TGTGCTAGTGGTTTGGTTGGGGATAGCGATGAGCAGTTCTTC,CASGLVGDSDEQFF
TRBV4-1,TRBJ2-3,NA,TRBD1,TGCGCCAGTAAGCAACTCGGACAGGTGCTCACAGATACGCAGTATTTT,CASKQLGQVLTDTQYF
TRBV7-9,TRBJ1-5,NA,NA,TGTGCCAGCAGCCAGGGCATCAATCAGCCCCAGCATTTT,CASSQGINQPQHF
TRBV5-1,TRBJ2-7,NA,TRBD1,TGCGCCAGCAGCCGGGACAGGGCCTACGAGCAGTACTTC,CASSRDRAYEQYF
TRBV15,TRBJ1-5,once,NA,TGTGCCACCAGCCCATTTCGGGCGGTTAATCAGCCCCAGCATTTT,CATSPFRAVNQPQHF
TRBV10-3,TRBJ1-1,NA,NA,TGTGCCATCAGTGTCGACACAAACACTGAAGCTTTCTTT,CAISVDTNTEAFF
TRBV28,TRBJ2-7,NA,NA,TGTGCCAGCAGTTTAGGAGGGTACTCCTACGAGCAGTACTTC,CASSLGGYSYEQYF
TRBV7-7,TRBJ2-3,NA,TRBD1,TGTGCTAGCAGCCGAGGGACAGGGTGGTTTGGAGATACGCAGTATTTT,CASSRGTGWFGDTQYF
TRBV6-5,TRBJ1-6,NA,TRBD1,TGTGCCAGTTGTAAGGGACAGGGGAATTCACCCCTCCACTTT,CASCKGQGNSPLHF
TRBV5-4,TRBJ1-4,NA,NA,TGTGCCAGCAGCTGGGGGGAGGCTAATGAAAAACTGTTTTTT,CASSWGEANEKLFF